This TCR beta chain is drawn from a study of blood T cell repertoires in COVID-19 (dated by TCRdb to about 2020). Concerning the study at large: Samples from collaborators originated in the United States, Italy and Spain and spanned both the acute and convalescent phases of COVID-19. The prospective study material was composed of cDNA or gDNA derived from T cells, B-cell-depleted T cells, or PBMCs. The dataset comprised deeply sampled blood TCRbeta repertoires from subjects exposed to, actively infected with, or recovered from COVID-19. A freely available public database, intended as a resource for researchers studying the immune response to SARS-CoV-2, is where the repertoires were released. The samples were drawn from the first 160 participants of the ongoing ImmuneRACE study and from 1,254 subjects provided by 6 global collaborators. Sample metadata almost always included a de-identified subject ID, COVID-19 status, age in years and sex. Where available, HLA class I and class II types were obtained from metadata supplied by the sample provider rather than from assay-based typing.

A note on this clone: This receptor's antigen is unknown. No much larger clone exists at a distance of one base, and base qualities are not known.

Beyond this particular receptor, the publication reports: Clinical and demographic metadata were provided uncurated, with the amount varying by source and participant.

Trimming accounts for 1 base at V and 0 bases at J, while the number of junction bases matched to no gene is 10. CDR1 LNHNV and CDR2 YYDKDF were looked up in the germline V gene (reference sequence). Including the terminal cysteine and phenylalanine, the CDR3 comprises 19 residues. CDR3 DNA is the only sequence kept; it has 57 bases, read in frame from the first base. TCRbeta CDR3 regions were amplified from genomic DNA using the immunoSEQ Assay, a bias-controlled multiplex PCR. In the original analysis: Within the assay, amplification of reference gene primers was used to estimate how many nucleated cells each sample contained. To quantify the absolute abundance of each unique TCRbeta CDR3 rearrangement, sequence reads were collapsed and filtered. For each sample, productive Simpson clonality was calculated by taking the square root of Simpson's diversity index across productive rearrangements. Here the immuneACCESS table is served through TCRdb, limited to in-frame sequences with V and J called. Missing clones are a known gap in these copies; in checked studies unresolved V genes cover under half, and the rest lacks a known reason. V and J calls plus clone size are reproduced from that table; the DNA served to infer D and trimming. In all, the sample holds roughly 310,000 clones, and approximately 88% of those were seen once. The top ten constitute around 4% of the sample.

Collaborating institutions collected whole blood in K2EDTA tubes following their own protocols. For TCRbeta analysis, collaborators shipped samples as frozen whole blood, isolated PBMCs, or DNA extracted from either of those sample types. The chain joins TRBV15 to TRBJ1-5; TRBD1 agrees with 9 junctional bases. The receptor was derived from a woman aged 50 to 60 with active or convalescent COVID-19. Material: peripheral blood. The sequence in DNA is TGTGCCACCAGCAGAGGCCGGACAGGGGCGGCTTATAGCAATCAGCCCCAGCATTTT. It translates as CATSRGRTGAAYSNQPQHF. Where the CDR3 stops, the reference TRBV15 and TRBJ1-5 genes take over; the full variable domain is DAMVIQNPRYQVTQFGKPVTLSCSQTLNHNVMYWYQQKSSQAPKLLFHYYDKDFNNEADTPDNFQSRRPNTSFCFLDIRSPGLGDTAMYLCATSRGRTGAAYSNQPQHFGDGTRLSIL.